Listed here are 22 T cell receptor beta chains from one sample, sequenced in a study of PD-L1 blockade in urothelial cancer. Time point: pretreatment peripheral blood. Sequencing was performed with immunoSEQ multiplex PCR; in TCRdb, only in-frame clones are kept and a portion is missing. Of roughly 90,000 clones listed, 70% to 90% were seen once; the top ten hold 0.85% to 1%. Source: PBMCs, taken around atezolizumab (anti-PD-L1) treatment. The receptors here all came from a woman of 80 years or more with urothelial cancer.

The CDR3 spells CASSQGLPSGNTIYF. The CDR3 region has the DNA TGTGCCAGCAGCCAAGGACTACCCTCTGGAAACACCATATATTTT. This chain uses TRBV7-9 with TRBJ1-3; D uncertain. The CDR3 sequence is 15 residues long. Germline-derived CDR1 and CDR2 are SEHNR and FQNEAQ (reference sequence). Trimming took off 5 bases at V and 0 bases at J, with 11 bases between the two ends.

This clone was counted once. V and J are TRBV27 and TRBJ1-2, with a tentative D call TRBD1 (6 bases). The V gene lost 5 bases and the J gene lost 5 bases, with 15 bases spanning the gap. CDR3 length: 14 amino acids. Germline values: CDR1 MNHEY, CDR2 SMNVEV (reference sequence). The CDR3 region has the DNA TGTGCCAGCAGTCTTAACAGGGTAGTGTATGGCTACACCTTC. Its translation: CASSLNRVVYGYTF.

The CDR3 spells CAISESQGQGTNYGYTF. The CDR3 nucleotides are TGTGCCATCAGTGAGTCCCAGGGACAGGGAACTAACTATGGCTACACCTTC. The chain carries TRBV10-3 and TRBJ1-2; 9 bases match TRBD1. This CDR3 comprises 17 residues. In germline, CDR1 is ENHRY, CDR2 SYGVKD. With V trimmed by 0 bases and J by 0 bases, 5 bases remained unmatched.

The V gene is TRBV6-6, the J gene TRBJ2-7; 11 bases match TRBD2. Per germline, CDR1 MNHNY and CDR2 SVGAGI (reference sequence). V lost 5 bases and J lost 1; bases outside the gene matches: 4. The CDR3 length is 15 residues. The CDR3 is CASSAGLAASYEQYF. For the CDR3, the DNA is TGTGCCAGCAGTGCGGGACTAGCGGCTTCCTACGAGCAGTACTTC.

The J gene is TRBJ2-1, the V gene TRBV5-4, with D perhaps TRBD1 (6 bases). The CDR3 has 15 residues. Deletions cut 3 bases from V and 6 bases from J, with 16 bases between. The germline gives CDR1 SGHNT, CDR2 YYREEE (reference sequence). This chain's CDR3 is CASSSTGQRGNEQFF. The CDR3 DNA reads TGTGCCAGCAGCTCGACAGGCCAGCGAGGCAATGAGCAGTTCTTC. Complete variable domain (other parts from reference TRBV5-4 and TRBJ2-1): ETGVTQSPTHLIKTRGQQVTLRCSSQSGHNTVSWYQQALGQGPQFIFQYYREEENGRGNFPPRFSGLQFPNYSSELNVNALELDDSALYLCASSSTGQRGNEQFFGPGTRLTVL.

The CDR3 sequence is CASSQDLGTGENIQYF. The CDR3 DNA reads as TGCGCCAGCAGCCAAGATCTTGGGACAGGGGAAAACATTCAGTACTTC. The rearrangement uses TRBV4-1 and TRBJ2-4, with 10 bases lining up with TRBD1. Germline V gives CDR1 MGHRA, CDR2 YSYEKL. V lost 0 bases, J lost 5 bases, and 4 bases stayed unmatched. The CDR3 length is 16 residues.

The chain is built from TRBV2 and TRBJ1-3; D may be TRBD1 (5 bases). CDR1 and CDR2 (germline): SNHLY, FYNNEI. The V gene lost 8 bases and the J gene lost 2 bases, with 16 bases spanning the gap. The CDR3 spans 15 residues. Here the CDR3 reads CASGARLATGNTIYF. CDR3 coding DNA: TGTGCCAGCGGGGCCCGCCTGGCGACTGGAAACACCATATATTTT. Full variable domain (outside the CDR3, taken from reference TRBV2 and TRBJ1-3): EPEVTQTPSHQVTQMGQEVILRCVPISNHLYFYWYRQILGQKVEFLVSFYNNEISEKSEIFDDQFSVERPDGSNFTLKIRSTKLEDSAMYFCASGARLATGNTIYFGEGSWLTVV.

This clone came up once. CDR3 sequence reads: CASSIGTPRETQYF. For the CDR3, the DNA is TGTGCCAGTAGTATCGGGACACCGCGAGAGACCCAGTACTTC. The chain has TRBV19 and TRBJ2-5, with D maybe TRBD1 (6 bases). V was shortened by 3 bases and J by 4 bases, with 12 bases between the two germline ends. The CDR3 loop spans 14 amino acids. Germline lookup yields CDR1 LNHDA and CDR2 SQIVND (reference sequence).

The chain carries TRBV6-4 and TRBJ2-3; D gene unclear. Trimming took off 5 bases at V and 1 base at J, with 7 bases between the two ends. This CDR3 is built from 13 residues. Per the germline V gene, CDR1 is MRHNA and CDR2 is SNTAGT. CDR3 in DNA: TGTGCCAGCAGTCCGGCGGGCACAGATACGCAGTATTTT. Translating it yields CASSPAGTDTQYF.

The rearrangement links TRBV5-4 to TRBJ2-7; TRBD1 agrees at 12 bases. The germline gives CDR1 SGHNT, CDR2 YYREEE (reference sequence). V lost 3 bases, J lost 2 bases, and 6 bases stayed unmatched. The CDR3 extends over 16 amino acids. CDR3 bases: TGTGCCAGCAGCTCTCCGGGACAGGGGGCGCCCTACGAGCAGTACTTC. Its translation: CASSSPGQGAPYEQYF.

This chain connects TRBV14 to TRBJ2-2, with no clear D. V was cut by 0 bases and J by 5 bases, with 4 bases left in between. This CDR3 region has 13 residues. CDR1 and CDR2 (germline): SGHDN, FVKESK. CDR3 amino acids: CASSQDTTGELFF. The CDR3 DNA is TGTGCCAGCAGCCAAGATACAACCGGGGAGCTGTTTTTT. Looking up the rest from reference TRBV14 and TRBJ2-2 gives the full variable domain: EAGVTQFPSHSVIEKGQTVTLRCDPISGHDNLYWYRRVMGKEIKFLLHFVKESKQDESGMPNNRFLAERTGGTYSTLKVQPAELEDSGVYFCASSQDTTGELFFGEGSRLTVL.

This clone was counted a few times. This rearrangement joins TRBV13 to TRBJ2-7; TRBD1 agrees at 7 bases. Germline lookup yields CDR1 PRHDT and CDR2 FYEKMQ (reference sequence). This CDR3 has 13 residues. Trimming at V came to 5 bases and at J to 1 base, leaving 2 bases not matched to a gene. The CDR3 region is CASSRQGSYEQYF. Written as DNA, the CDR3 is TGTGCCAGCAGCCGACAGGGTTCCTACGAGCAGTACTTC.

The V gene is TRBV28, the J gene TRBJ2-3, with a possible D match to TRBD2 (5 bases). V shed 4 bases and J shed 2 bases, with 16 bases lying between them. The CDR3 is made up of 16 amino acids. Germline CDR1 MDHEN, CDR2 SYDVKM. The CDR3 is CASSSRTGRYTDTQYF. The DNA for the CDR3 is TGTGCCAGCAGTTCCCGGACTGGAAGGTACACAGATACGCAGTATTTT.

This chain links TRBV7-3 with TRBJ2-1; TRBD2 agrees at 10 bases. The CDR3 is made up of 15 amino acids. Germline CDR1 is SGHTA and CDR2 is FQGTGA. Trimming cost V 1 base and J 7 bases; bases outside gene matches: 4. CDR3 loop: CASSLKLAGKNEQFF. The CDR3 nucleotides are TGTGCCAGCAGCTTAAAACTAGCGGGAAAAAATGAGCAGTTCTTC.

A single count supports this clone. The chain links TRBV19 to TRBJ1-2; D uncertain. V gave up 7 bases and J gave up 4 bases, with 13 bases separating them. CDR1 LNHDA and CDR2 SQIVND come from the germline V gene (reference sequence). The length of the CDR3 is 13 residues. The CDR3 region is CASTPQIFYGYTF. In DNA form, the CDR3 reads TGTGCCAGTACCCCACAGATCTTCTATGGCTACACCTTC.

CDR3 sequence: CASTGTFLRGQYF. CDR3 in DNA: TGTGCCAGCACTGGGACATTTCTACGAGGCCAGTACTTC. The chain carries TRBV2 and TRBJ2-7; tentatively, D is TRBD1 (6 bases). V dropped 7 bases and J dropped 10 bases, with 20 bases sitting between them. From germline, CDR1 is SNHLY and CDR2 FYNNEI. The CDR3 has 13 amino acids.

V is TRBV19 and J is TRBJ2-1, with 9 bases lining up with TRBD2. Trimming at V came to 5 bases and at J to 7 bases, leaving 6 bases not matched to a gene. This CDR3 is built from 14 residues. From germline, CDR1 is LNHDA and CDR2 SQIVND (reference sequence). The CDR3 sequence: CASSAGTSINEQFF. The CDR3 nucleotides are TGTGCCAGTAGTGCCGGGACTAGCATAAATGAGCAGTTCTTC.

This clone has just a few counts. The chain combines TRBV28 with TRBJ1-1, with 8 bases identical to TRBD1. Per germline, CDR1 MDHEN and CDR2 SYDVKM. This CDR3 region has 15 residues. V dropped 3 bases and J dropped 1; count of bases not matched to a gene: 4. DNA of the CDR3: TGTGCCAGCAGTTTGAGCAGGGGGCGGAACACTGAAGCTTTCTTT. Protein sequence: CASSLSRGRNTEAFF. Combining the CDR3 with reference TRBV28 and TRBJ1-1 gives the whole variable domain DVKVTQSSRYLVKRTGEKVFLECVQDMDHENMFWYRQDPGLGLRLIYFSYDVKMKEKGDIPEGYSVSREKKERFSLILESASTNQTSMYLCASSLSRGRNTEAFFGQGTRLTVV.

The V gene is TRBV5-1, the J gene TRBJ1-2, with a tentative D call TRBD1 (6 bases). The CDR3 sequence is 14 residues long. V was shortened by 2 bases and J by 2 bases, with 10 bases between the two germline ends. CDR1 SGHRS and CDR2 YFSETQ come from the germline V gene. The CDR3 spells CASSLDTGNYGYTF. CDR3 nucleotide sequence: TGCGCCAGCAGCTTAGATACAGGGAACTATGGCTACACCTTC.

V usage is TRBV2 and J usage is TRBJ2-7, with 11 bases identical to TRBD2. Trimming removed 3 bases from V and 9 bases from J; junction bases left unmatched: 13. The CDR3 is 16 amino acids. Germline CDR1 reads SNHLY; CDR2 reads FYNNEI. This chain's CDR3 is CASSEIASGRPSGQYF. The DNA for the CDR3 is TGTGCCAGCAGTGAGATTGCTAGCGGGAGGCCCTCGGGGCAGTACTTC.

The rearrangement links TRBV28 to TRBJ2-7; 8 nucleotides align to TRBD1. The CDR3 totals 14 residues. Germline V gene sequence: CDR1 MDHEN, CDR2 SYDVKM. The trim removed 3 bases at V and 3 bases at J, leaving 4 bases unmatched. The CDR3 nucleotides read TGTGCCAGCAGTTTCCCCGGACAGGGCTACGAGCAGTACTTC. It codes for CASSFPGQGYEQYF.

The chain recombines TRBV27 with TRBJ2-7; possibly TRBD1 for D (6 bases). This CDR3 has 15 amino acids. V was clipped by 3 bases and J by 5 bases, with 17 bases between them. Germline V CDR1 and CDR2: MNHEY, SMNVEV (reference sequence). The CDR3 loop is CASSFGVQGLDEQYF. CDR3 bases: TGTGCCAGCAGTTTTGGGGTACAGGGTCTGGACGAGCAGTACTTC.